These T cell receptor beta chains were read from a single sample in a study of CD8 T cells in ankylosing spondylitis. A single record per CDR3 protein comes from TCRdb applying MiXCR to the 5' RACE reads. Of approximately 300,000 distinct CDR3 sequences in the sample, around 20% were seen once. Sequenced sample: blood, either unsorted or a sorted T cell fraction (not recorded which). These receptors were taken from a male donor with ankylosing spondylitis or in good health (not recorded which). The CDR3 runs from the conserved cysteine through the conserved F or W. A D gene is named only where the DNA matches it firmly. Expanded clones get a size class; other rows say once, few or many, or leave the size out.

v_call: TRBV6-1
j_call: TRBJ2-2
clone_size: many
d_call: -
cdr3_nt: TGTGCCAGCAGGCCAACAAAGGGACCGGCGAACACCGGGGAGCTGTTTTTT
cdr3_aa: CASRPTKGPANTGELFF

v_call: TRBV7-8
j_call: TRBJ2-1
clone_size: many
d_call: TRBD2
cdr3_nt: TGTGCCAGCAGCTTTGGGCGGGAGGGCCAGAATGAGCAGTTCTTC
cdr3_aa: CASSFGREGQNEQFF

v_call: TRBV12-3/TRBV12-4
j_call: TRBJ1-4
clone_size: -
d_call: -
cdr3_nt: TGTGCCAGCAGTTTAGGGGCAGGTTTTTCAACTAATGAAAAACTGTTTTTT
cdr3_aa: CASSLGAGFSTNEKLFF

v_call: TRBV13
j_call: TRBJ2-5
clone_size: -
d_call: TRBD1
cdr3_nt: TGTGCCAGCAGCGAAACCCGACAGGGGGCGGGGGAGGCCCAGTACTTC
cdr3_aa: CASSETRQGAGEAQYF

v_call: TRBV28
j_call: TRBJ2-2
clone_size: -
d_call: TRBD1
cdr3_nt: TGTGCCAGCAACCTCCGACAGGGTTACACCGGGGAGCTGTTTTTT
cdr3_aa: CASNLRQGYTGELFF

v_call: TRBV10-3
j_call: TRBJ2-3
clone_size: many
d_call: -
cdr3_nt: TGTGCCATCAGCTTGTCCGGGACTTCGACAGATACGCAGTATTTT
cdr3_aa: CAISLSGTSTDTQYF

v_call: TRBV2
j_call: TRBJ2-3
clone_size: -
d_call: -
cdr3_nt: TGTGCCAGCAGTCGACTAGTGGGGGCGGATACGCAGTATTTT
cdr3_aa: CASSRLVGADTQYF

v_call: TRBV10-3
j_call: TRBJ2-3
clone_size: many
d_call: TRBD2
cdr3_nt: TGTGCCGCGGGGGAGCGGGCCGACGCGGATACGCAGTATTTT
cdr3_aa: CAAGERADADTQYF

v_call: TRBV5-1
j_call: TRBJ2-1
clone_size: few
d_call: -
cdr3_nt: TGCGCCAGCAGCTTCACGGAGGGGGGAAGTTACAATGAGCAGTTCTTC
cdr3_aa: CASSFTEGGSYNEQFF

v_call: TRBV20-1
j_call: TRBJ2-1
clone_size: -
d_call: -
cdr3_nt: TGCAGTGCAAGCAGACCTGCCCCCTCTCAATGGGAGCAGTTCTTC
cdr3_aa: CSASRPAPSQWEQFF

v_call: TRBV7-9
j_call: TRBJ2-1
clone_size: few
d_call: -
cdr3_nt: TGTGCCAGCAGCTTCAGCCCTGGAGGAACCTACAATGAGCAGTTCTTC
cdr3_aa: CASSFSPGGTYNEQFF

v_call: TRBV9
j_call: TRBJ2-3
clone_size: -
d_call: TRBD2
cdr3_nt: TGTGCCAGCACCGAAGGACTAGCGGGGGACACAGATACGCAGTATTTT
cdr3_aa: CASTEGLAGDTDTQYF

v_call: TRBV7-7
j_call: TRBJ2-3
clone_size: many
d_call: -
cdr3_nt: TGTGCCAGCAGCTTAGTCCCCGCGGGGTTTGTTGGTGATACGCAGTATTTT
cdr3_aa: CASSLVPAGFVGDTQYF

v_call: TRBV20-1
j_call: TRBJ1-5
clone_size: -
d_call: -
cdr3_nt: TGCAGTGCGGGGGGTCAGGGCAATCAGCCCCAGCATTTT
cdr3_aa: CSAGGQGNQPQHF

v_call: TRBV12-3/TRBV12-4
j_call: TRBJ2-3
clone_size: many
d_call: -
cdr3_nt: TGTGCCAGCAGTTTAACCCGGGGCACAGATACGCAGTATTTT
cdr3_aa: CASSLTRGTDTQYF

v_call: TRBV10-3
j_call: TRBJ1-1
clone_size: many
d_call: TRBD1
cdr3_nt: TGTGCCATCAGCTTACAGGGGATGAACACTGAAGCTTTCTTT
cdr3_aa: CAISLQGMNTEAFF

v_call: TRBV7-2
j_call: TRBJ2-1
clone_size: -
d_call: TRBD2
cdr3_nt: TGTGCCAGCAGCCCGGGACTAGCGGTCTCCTACAATGAGCAGTTCTTC
cdr3_aa: CASSPGLAVSYNEQFF

v_call: TRBV27
j_call: TRBJ1-2
clone_size: few
d_call: -
cdr3_nt: TGTGCCAGCAGTTCGGGCCTGGCCTATGGCTACACCTTC
cdr3_aa: CASSSGLAYGYTF

v_call: TRBV6-2/TRBV6-3
j_call: TRBJ1-4
clone_size: many
d_call: -
cdr3_nt: TGTGCCAGCAGCCCCGCAGATGAAAAACTGTTTTTT
cdr3_aa: CASSPADEKLFF

v_call: TRBV5-6
j_call: TRBJ1-1
clone_size: -
d_call: TRBD1
cdr3_nt: TGTGCCAGCAGCCTCCCGGGACAGGGGGCTTCGAGCACTGAAGCTTTCTTT
cdr3_aa: CASSLPGQGASSTEAFF

v_call: TRBV10-3
j_call: TRBJ2-5
clone_size: -
d_call: TRBD2
cdr3_nt: TGTGCCATCAGCGCTAGCGGGGGACAAGAGACCCAGTACTTC
cdr3_aa: CAISASGGQETQYF

v_call: TRBV12-3/TRBV12-4
j_call: TRBJ2-3
clone_size: few
d_call: -
cdr3_nt: TGTGCCAGCAGTTTAGTACCCTTCCTAGGGGTCTTAAATACGCAGTATTTT
cdr3_aa: CASSLVPFLGVLNTQYF

v_call: TRBV3-1
j_call: TRBJ2-1
clone_size: -
d_call: TRBD2
cdr3_nt: TGTGCCAGCAGCCAAGTCAGGCTAGCGGGATCCCATGAGCAGTTCTTC
cdr3_aa: CASSQVRLAGSHEQFF

v_call: TRBV9
j_call: TRBJ1-2
clone_size: many
d_call: -
cdr3_nt: TGTGCCAGCAGCGTAGGGGGTTATGGCTACACCTTC
cdr3_aa: CASSVGGYGYTF

v_call: TRBV18
j_call: TRBJ2-1
clone_size: once
d_call: TRBD1
cdr3_nt: TGTGCCAGCTCACCAGACAGGGGCAATTTCTTCAATGAGCAGTTCTTC
cdr3_aa: CASSPDRGNFFNEQFF

v_call: TRBV7-6
j_call: TRBJ1-4
clone_size: -
d_call: -
cdr3_nt: TGTGCCAGCAGCTTAGATGGGAATGAAAAACTGTTTTTT
cdr3_aa: CASSLDGNEKLFF

v_call: TRBV2
j_call: TRBJ1-2
clone_size: -
d_call: TRBD1
cdr3_nt: TGTGCCAGCAAACGGACAGGGGGCAAAGGCTATGGCTACACCTTC
cdr3_aa: CASKRTGGKGYGYTF

v_call: TRBV20-1
j_call: TRBJ2-3
clone_size: few
d_call: -
cdr3_nt: TGCAGTGCTGCTGGCAGCACAGATACGCAGTATTTT
cdr3_aa: CSAAGSTDTQYF